The present T cell receptor (beta chain) was sequenced within a study of Graves' ophthalmopathy and Graves' hyperthyroidism. The V end was cut by 5 bases, the J end by 6 bases, with 14 bases between. There are 15 residues in the CDR3. CDR1 MNHNY and CDR2 SVGAGI come from the germline V gene (reference sequence). Beta-chain TCR CDR3 regions were amplified from RNA transcripts. An initial RT-PCR round employing HTBI primers preceded a second-round multiplex PCR. One entry per CDR3 protein, called by TCRdb with MiXCR from the multiplex PCR reads. This sample yields around 660,000 distinct CDR3 sequences, of which under 50% are seen a single time; 3% to 3.5% belongs to the top ten.

The sample was peripheral blood. This chain joins TRBV6-6 and TRBJ1-6; D remains ambiguous. This TCR derives from an adult man with Graves' ophthalmopathy. The CDR3 protein is CASSELSQVNSPLHF. The CDR3 nucleotides read TGTGCCAGCAGTGAATTGAGTCAGGTTAATTCACCCCTCCACTTT.